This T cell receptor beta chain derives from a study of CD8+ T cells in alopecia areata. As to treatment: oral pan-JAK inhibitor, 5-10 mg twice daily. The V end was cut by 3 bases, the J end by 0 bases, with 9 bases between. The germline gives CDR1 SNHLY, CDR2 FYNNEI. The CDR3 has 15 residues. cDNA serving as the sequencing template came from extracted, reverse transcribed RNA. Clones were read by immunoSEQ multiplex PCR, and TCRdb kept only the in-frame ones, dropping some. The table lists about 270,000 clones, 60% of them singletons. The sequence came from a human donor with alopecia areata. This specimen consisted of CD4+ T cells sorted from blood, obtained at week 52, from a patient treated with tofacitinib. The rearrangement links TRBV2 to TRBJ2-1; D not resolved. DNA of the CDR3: TGTGCCAGCAGTGAGGACGGTAGCTCCTACAATGAGCAGTTCTTC. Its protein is CASSEDGSSYNEQFF.